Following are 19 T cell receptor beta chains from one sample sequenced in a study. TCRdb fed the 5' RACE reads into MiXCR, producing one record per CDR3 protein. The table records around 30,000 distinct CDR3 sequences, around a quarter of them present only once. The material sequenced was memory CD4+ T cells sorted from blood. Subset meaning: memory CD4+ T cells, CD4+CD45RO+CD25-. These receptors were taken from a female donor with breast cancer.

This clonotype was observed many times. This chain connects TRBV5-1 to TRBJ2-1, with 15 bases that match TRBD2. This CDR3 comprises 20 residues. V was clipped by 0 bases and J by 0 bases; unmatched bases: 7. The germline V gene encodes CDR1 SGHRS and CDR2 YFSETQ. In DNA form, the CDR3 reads TGCGCCAGCAGCTTGGTGGCGGGACTAGCGGGGGGCAGCTCCTACAATGAGCAGTTCTTC. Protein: CASSLVAGLAGGSSYNEQFF.

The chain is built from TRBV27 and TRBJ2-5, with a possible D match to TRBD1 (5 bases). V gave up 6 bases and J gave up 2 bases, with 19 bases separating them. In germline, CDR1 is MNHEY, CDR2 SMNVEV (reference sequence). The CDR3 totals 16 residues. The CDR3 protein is CASSLRTNLRQETQYF. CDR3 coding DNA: TGTGCCAGCAGCCTACGGACAAACCTACGGCAAGAGACCCAGTACTTC.

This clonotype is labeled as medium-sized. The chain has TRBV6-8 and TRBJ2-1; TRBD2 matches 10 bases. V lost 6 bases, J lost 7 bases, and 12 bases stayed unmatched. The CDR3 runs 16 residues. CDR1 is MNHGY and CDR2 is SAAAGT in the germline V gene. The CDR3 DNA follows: TGTGCCAGCAGCCCTCCCCCTAGCGGGGGAGGGAATGAGCAGTTCTTC. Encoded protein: CASSPPPSGGGNEQFF.

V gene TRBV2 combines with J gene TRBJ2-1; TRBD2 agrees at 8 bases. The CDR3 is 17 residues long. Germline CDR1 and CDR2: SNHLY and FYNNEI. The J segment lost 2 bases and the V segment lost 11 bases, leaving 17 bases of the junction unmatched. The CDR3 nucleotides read TGTGCCTTCAGGGAACTAGCGGAAGGGGGGCCCTACAATGAGCAGTTCTTC. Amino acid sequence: CAFRELAEGGPYNEQFF.

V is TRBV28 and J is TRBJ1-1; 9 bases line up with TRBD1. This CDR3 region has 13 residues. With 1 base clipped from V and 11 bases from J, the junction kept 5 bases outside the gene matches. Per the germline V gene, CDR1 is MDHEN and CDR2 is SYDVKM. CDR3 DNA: TGTGCCAGCAGTTTATCCGGGACAGGGCGGGCTTTCTTT. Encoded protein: CASSLSGTGRAFF.

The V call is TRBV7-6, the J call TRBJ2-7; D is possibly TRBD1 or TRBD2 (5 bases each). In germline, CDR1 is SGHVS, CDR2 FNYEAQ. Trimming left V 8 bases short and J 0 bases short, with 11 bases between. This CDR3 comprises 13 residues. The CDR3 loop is CASWDLVSYEQYF. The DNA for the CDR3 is TGTGCCAGCTGGGACCTAGTCTCCTACGAGCAGTACTTC.

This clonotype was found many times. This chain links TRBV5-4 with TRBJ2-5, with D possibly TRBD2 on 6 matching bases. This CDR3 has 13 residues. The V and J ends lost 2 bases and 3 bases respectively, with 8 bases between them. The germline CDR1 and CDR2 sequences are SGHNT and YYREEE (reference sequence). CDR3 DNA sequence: TGTGCCAGCAGCTTAGGAGGGGAAGAGACCCAGTACTTC. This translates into CASSLGGEETQYF.

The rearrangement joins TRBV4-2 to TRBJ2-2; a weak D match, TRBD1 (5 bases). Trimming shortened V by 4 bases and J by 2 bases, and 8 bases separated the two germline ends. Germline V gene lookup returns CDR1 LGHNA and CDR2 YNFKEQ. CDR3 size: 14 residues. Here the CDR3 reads CASSPGANTGELFF. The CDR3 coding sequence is TGTGCCAGCAGCCCTGGGGCCAACACCGGGGAGCTGTTTTTT.

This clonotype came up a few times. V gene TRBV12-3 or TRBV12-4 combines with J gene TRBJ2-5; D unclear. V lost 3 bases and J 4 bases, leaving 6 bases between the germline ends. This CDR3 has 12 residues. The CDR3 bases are TGTGCCAGCAGTTTTCGAGGAGAGACCCAGTACTTC. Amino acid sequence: CASSFRGETQYF.

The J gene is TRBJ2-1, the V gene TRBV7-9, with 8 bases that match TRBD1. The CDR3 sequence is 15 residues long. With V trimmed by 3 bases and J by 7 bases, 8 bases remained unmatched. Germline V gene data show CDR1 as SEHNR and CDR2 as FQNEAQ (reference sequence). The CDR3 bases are TGTGCCAGCAGCTTCGCGACAGGGGAGCGAAATGAGCAGTTCTTC. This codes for CASSFATGERNEQFF.

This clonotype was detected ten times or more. CDR3 region: CASSVDWRGQTQYF. CDR3 bases: TGTGCCAGCAGCGTAGACTGGAGGGGCCAGACCCAGTACTTC. The chain couples TRBV9 to TRBJ2-5; TRBD2 might be the D (6 bases). The CDR3 sequence is 14 residues long. Trimming took off 0 bases at V and 6 bases at J, with 12 bases between the two ends. Germline CDR1 SGDLS, CDR2 YYNGEE.

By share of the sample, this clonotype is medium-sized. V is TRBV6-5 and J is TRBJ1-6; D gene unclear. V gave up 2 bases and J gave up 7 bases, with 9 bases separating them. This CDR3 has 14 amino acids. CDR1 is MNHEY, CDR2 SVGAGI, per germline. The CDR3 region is CASSYGQANSPLHF. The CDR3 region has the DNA TGTGCCAGCAGTTACGGCCAGGCGAATTCACCCCTCCACTTT.

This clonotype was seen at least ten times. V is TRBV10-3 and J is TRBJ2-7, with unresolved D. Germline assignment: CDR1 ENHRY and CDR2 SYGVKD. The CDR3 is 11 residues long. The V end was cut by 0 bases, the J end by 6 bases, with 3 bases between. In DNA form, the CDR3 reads TGTGCCATCAGTGAGTCTGCCGAGCAGTACTTC. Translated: CAISESAEQYF.

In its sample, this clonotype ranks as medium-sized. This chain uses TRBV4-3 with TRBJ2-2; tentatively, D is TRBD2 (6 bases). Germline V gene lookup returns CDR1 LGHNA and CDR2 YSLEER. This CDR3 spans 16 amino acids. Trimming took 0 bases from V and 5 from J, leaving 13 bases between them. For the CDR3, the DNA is TGCGCCAGCAGCCAAGACCGATTCGGGGGTACCGGGGAGCTGTTTTTT. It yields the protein CASSQDRFGGTGELFF.

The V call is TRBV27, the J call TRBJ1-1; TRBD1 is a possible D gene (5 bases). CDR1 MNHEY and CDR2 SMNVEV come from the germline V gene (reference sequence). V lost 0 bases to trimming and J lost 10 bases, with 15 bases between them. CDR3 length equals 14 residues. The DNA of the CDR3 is TGTGCCAGCAGTTTATCTCTCGAGGCGGGGGGAGCTTTCTTT. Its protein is CASSLSLEAGGAFF.

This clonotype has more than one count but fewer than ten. CDR3 sequence reads: CASSSGTSLYEQYF. CDR3 nucleotides: TGTGCCAGCAGTTCGGGGACATCACTCTACGAGCAGTACTTC. V usage is TRBV27 and J usage is TRBJ2-7; tentatively, D is TRBD1 (6 bases). CDR1 is MNHEY and CDR2 is SMNVEV in the germline V gene (reference sequence). Trimming pared 4 bases from V and 3 bases from J, leaving 13 bases between. The CDR3 is 14 amino acids.

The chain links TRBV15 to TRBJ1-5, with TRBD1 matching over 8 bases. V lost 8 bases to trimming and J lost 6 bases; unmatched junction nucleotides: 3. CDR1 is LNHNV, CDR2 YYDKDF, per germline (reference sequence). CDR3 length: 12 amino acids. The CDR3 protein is CATGQGGQPQHF. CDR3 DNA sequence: TGTGCCACCGGACAGGGAGGTCAGCCCCAGCATTTT.

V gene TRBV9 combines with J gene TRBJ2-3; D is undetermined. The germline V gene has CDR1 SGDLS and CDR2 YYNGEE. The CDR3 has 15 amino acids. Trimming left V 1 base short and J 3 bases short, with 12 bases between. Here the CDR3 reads CASSVNWIWTDTQYF. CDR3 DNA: TGTGCCAGCAGCGTAAACTGGATTTGGACAGATACGCAGTATTTT.

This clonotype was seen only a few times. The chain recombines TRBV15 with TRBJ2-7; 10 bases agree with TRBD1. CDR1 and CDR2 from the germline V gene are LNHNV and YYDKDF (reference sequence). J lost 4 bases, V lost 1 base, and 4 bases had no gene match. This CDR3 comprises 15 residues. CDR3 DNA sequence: TGTGCCACCAGCAGAGCGGGACAGGGGTCTTACGAGCAGTACTTC. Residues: CATSRAGQGSYEQYF.